A single sample gave rise to the 8 T cell receptor beta chains below, sequenced in a study of cytomegalovirus exposure and HLA in healthy donors. PCR employed 60 Vbeta and 13 Jbeta primers. The method was immunoSEQ multiplex PCR; TCRdb's version includes in-frame clones alone and lacks a portion of them. The sample gives about 160,000 clones, 70% to 80% of which show up once; 3.7% is in the top ten. Source material: PBMCs. The receptors come from a man aged 30 to 45 in good health and CMV-seropositive.

The chain couples TRBV30 to TRBJ1-5; D perhaps matches TRBD1 (5 bases). This CDR3 has 16 amino acids. Germline V gives CDR1 GTSNPN, CDR2 SVGIG (reference sequence). V lost 1 base, J lost 0 bases, and 13 bases lay in between. For the CDR3, the DNA is TGTGCCTGGAGTGCTCGGACACCCTATAGCAATCAGCCCCAGCATTTT. Protein product: CAWSARTPYSNQPQHF.

Comments on this clone: Relative to the germline gene, one junction end is altered; a read error may explain this. The chain has TRBV6-1 and TRBJ1-5; TRBD1 aligns across 9 bases. Germline V lookup: CDR1 MNHNS, CDR2 SASEGT. The CDR3 has 11 amino acids. CDR3 in amino acids: CASYTMGTGYF. The CDR3, as DNA: TGTGCCAGCTATACTATGGGGACAGGGTATTTT.

This chain connects TRBV6-5 to TRBJ2-7; 12 nucleotides agree with TRBD2. J lost 7 bases, V lost 5 bases, and 9 bases had no gene match. This CDR3 spans 15 amino acids. From germline, CDR1 is MNHEY and CDR2 SVGAGI. This CDR3 reads CASSQETSGGPEQYF. In DNA form, the CDR3 reads TGTGCCAGCAGTCAAGAGACTAGCGGGGGTCCTGAGCAGTACTTC.

The chain links TRBV6-1 to TRBJ1-5; D not resolved. The CDR3 has 14 amino acids. Deletions cut 3 bases from V and 0 bases from J, with 6 bases between. The germline V gene has CDR1 MNHNS and CDR2 SASEGT. The DNA of the CDR3 is TGTGCCAGCAGTGACGTCTATAGCAATCAGCCCCAGCATTTT. Translated: CASSDVYSNQPQHF.

The chain carries TRBV23-1 and TRBJ1-3; TRBD1 agrees at 11 bases. TRBV23-1 is an ORF, and what it does is uncertain. The CDR3 contains 17 residues. J gave up 3 bases and V 4 bases, and 8 bases lay outside the gene matches. The CDR3 loop reads CASSLTLDRGLGNTIYF. The CDR3 nucleotides are TGCGCCAGCAGTCTCACCTTGGACAGGGGGCTTGGAAACACCATATATTTT.

V usage is TRBV19 and J usage is TRBJ2-7; the match to TRBD1 covers 8 bases. CDR3 length: 14 amino acids. Germline trimming cut 5 bases from V and 3 bases from J; bases unmatched to any gene: 6. Per the germline V gene, CDR1 is LNHDA and CDR2 is SQIVND (reference sequence). The chain's CDR3 is CASSPTGEYYEQYF. DNA for the CDR3: TGTGCCAGTAGTCCGACAGGGGAGTACTACGAGCAGTACTTC.

This rearrangement joins TRBV6-5 to TRBJ1-6, with a weak D call TRBD1 (5 bases). The CDR3 extends over 15 amino acids. Germline CDR1 reads MNHEY; CDR2 reads SVGAGI. V was pared by 2 bases and J by 7 bases, with 12 bases between. The CDR3 sequence is CASSYDGHVNSPLHF. CDR3 DNA sequence: TGTGCCAGCAGTTACGATGGACACGTAAATTCACCCCTCCACTTT.

The V gene is TRBV29-1, the J gene TRBJ1-4; TRBD1 agrees at 10 bases. With V trimmed by 7 bases and J by 8 bases, 7 bases remained unmatched. Germline CDR1 is SQVTM and CDR2 is ANQGSEA. This CDR3 has 13 residues. The CDR3 DNA is TGCAGCGCGACGACAGGGGGCCGAGAAAAACTGTTTTTT. Its protein is CSATTGGREKLFF.